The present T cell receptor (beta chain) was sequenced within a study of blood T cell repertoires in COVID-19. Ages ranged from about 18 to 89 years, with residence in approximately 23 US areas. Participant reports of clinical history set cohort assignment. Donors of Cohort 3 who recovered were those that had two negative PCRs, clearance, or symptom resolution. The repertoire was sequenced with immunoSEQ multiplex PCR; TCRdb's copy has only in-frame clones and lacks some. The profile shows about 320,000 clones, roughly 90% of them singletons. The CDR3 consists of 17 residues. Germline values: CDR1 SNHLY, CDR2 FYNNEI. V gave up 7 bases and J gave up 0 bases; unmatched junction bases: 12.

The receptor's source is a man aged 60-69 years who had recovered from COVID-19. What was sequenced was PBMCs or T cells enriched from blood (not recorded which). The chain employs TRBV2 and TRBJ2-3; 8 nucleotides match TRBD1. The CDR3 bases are TGTGCCAGCATCAGGGACAGGAACCCCCCTAGCACAGATACGCAGTATTTT. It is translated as CASIRDRNPPSTDTQYF.